These 29 T cell receptor beta chains share one sample of origin, sequenced in a study of T cell repertoires and HLA-DP antigens. These receptors have no identified antigens. TCRdb keeps only in-frame clones here, not all; method: immunoSEQ multiplex PCR. The sample has more than 90,000 clones, 80% to 95% seen once. Material for sequencing was CD4+ T cells from PBMCs. The receptors shown here come from a woman under 30 in good health and CMV-seronegative.

This clone was recorded once. The V and J genes are TRBV2 and TRBJ1-5; D unclear. The CDR3 covers 12 residues. The V and J ends lost 2 bases and 6 bases respectively, with 5 bases between them. Per the germline V gene, CDR1 is SNHLY and CDR2 is FYNNEI. CDR3 DNA sequence: TGTGCCAGCAGTGAAAGGACTCAGCCCCAGCATTTT. It encodes CASSERTQPQHF.

The chain carries TRBV5-1 and TRBJ2-2; 8 positions agree with TRBD2. Germline assignment: CDR1 SGHRS and CDR2 YFSETQ. The CDR3 consists of 14 residues. V lost 2 bases to trimming and J lost 4 bases; unmatched junction nucleotides: 1. The CDR3 loop is CASSLTSGTGELFF. DNA for the CDR3: TGCGCCAGCAGCTTAACTAGCGGCACCGGGGAGCTGTTTTTT.

This clone was seen just once. CDR3 region: CASSGTGQGYEQYF. In nucleotides, the CDR3 is TGTGCCAGCAGCGGGACAGGGCAGGGGTACGAGCAGTACTTC. The V and J genes are TRBV28 and TRBJ2-7, with TRBD1 matching 9 bases. The CDR3 loop spans 14 amino acids. The V gene end was trimmed by 6 bases and the J gene end by 4 bases; junction bases not matched to a gene: 7. CDR1 and CDR2 (germline): MDHEN, SYDVKM.

The chain is built from TRBV7-8 and TRBJ2-1, with 9 bases aligning to TRBD1. Trimming cost V 2 bases and J 4 bases; bases outside gene matches: 6. Germline V CDR1 and CDR2: SGHVS, FQNEAQ. The CDR3 has 16 amino acids. In DNA, the CDR3 is TGTGCCAGCAGCTTATGGACGGGACAGGGATACAATGAGCAGTTCTTC. As protein: CASSLWTGQGYNEQFF.

The chain joins TRBV30 to TRBJ2-1; 10 nucleotides match TRBD2. The V gene's germline CDR1 is GTSNPN and CDR2 SVGIG (reference sequence). V was clipped by 2 bases and J by 4 bases; unmatched bases: 2. The CDR3 spans 14 residues. The CDR3 nucleotides read TGTGCCTGGAGTAGACTAGCGGGTTACAATGAGCAGTTCTTC. It is translated as CAWSRLAGYNEQFF.

The chain uses TRBV7-3 and TRBJ1-5; D gene uncertain. Germline CDR1 SGHTA, CDR2 FQGTGA. The CDR3 length is 13 residues. V shed 5 bases and J shed 4 bases, with 9 bases lying between them. The CDR3 loop reads CASSLTVNQPQHF. CDR3 in DNA: TGTGCCAGCAGCCTGACGGTGAATCAGCCCCAGCATTTT.

The V call is TRBV7-2, the J call TRBJ2-1; D is possibly TRBD2 (5 bases). The CDR3 sequence is 12 residues long. Trimming left V 5 bases short and J 8 bases short, with 10 bases between. CDR1 and CDR2 (germline): SGHTA, FQGNSA. CDR3 loop: CASSRGLDEQFF. CDR3 coding DNA: TGTGCCAGCAGCCGCGGGTTGGATGAGCAGTTCTTC. The full variable domain, completed using reference TRBV7-2 and TRBJ2-1, is GAGVSQSPSNKVTEKGKDVELRCDPISGHTALYWYRQSLGQGLEFLIYFQGNSAPDKSGLPSDRFSAERTGGSVSTLTIQRTQQEDSAVYLCASSRGLDEQFFGPGTRLTVL.

V gene TRBV18 combines with J gene TRBJ2-5; D ambiguous. CDR1 is KGHSH, CDR2 LQKENI, per germline. The CDR3 has 13 residues. V lost 1 base, J lost 4 bases, and 7 bases lay in between. In DNA, the CDR3 is TGTGCCAGCTCACCACTTGACGCAGAGACCCAGTACTTC. This codes for CASSPLDAETQYF.

The chain combines TRBV9 with TRBJ1-4; a possible D gene is TRBD1 (6 bases). CDR3 size: 17 residues. V lost 1 base, J lost 0 bases, and 13 bases lay in between. Germline CDR1 reads SGDLS; CDR2 reads YYNGEE. Here the CDR3 reads CASSVSGTTATNEKLFF. CDR3 nucleotide sequence: TGTGCCAGCAGCGTATCCGGGACAACTGCAACTAATGAAAAACTGTTTTTT. The full variable domain, completed using reference TRBV9 and TRBJ1-4, is DSGVTQTPKHLITATGQRVTLRCSPRSGDLSVYWYQQSLDQGLQFLIQYYNGEERAKGNILERFSAQQFPDLHSELNLSSLELGDSALYFCASSVSGTTATNEKLFFGSGTQLSVL.

The chain links TRBV7-3 to TRBJ2-5; D is unclear. CDR1 is SGHTA, CDR2 FQGTGA, per germline. The ends were cut back, 1 base at V and 2 bases at J, with 14 bases in the middle. This CDR3 has 16 amino acids. The CDR3 DNA follows: TGTGCCAGCAGCTTAAATTCCGGTGCCGCACAAGAGACCCAGTACTTC. The encoded protein is CASSLNSGAAQETQYF.

The chain couples TRBV27 to TRBJ1-4; D call uncertain. This CDR3 is built from 16 residues. Trimming removed 3 bases from V and 0 bases from J, with 11 bases in between. Germline CDR1 MNHEY, CDR2 SMNVEV (reference sequence). CDR3 bases: TGTGCCAGCAGTTTGGTCAATACACCAACTAATGAAAAACTGTTTTTT. It codes for CASSLVNTPTNEKLFF.

This sequence joins TRBV28 and TRBJ1-4; D remains unclear. CDR3 length: 15 amino acids. From germline, CDR1 is MDHEN and CDR2 SYDVKM. Trimming removed 5 bases from V and 0 bases from J, with 10 bases in between. CDR3 in DNA: TGTGCCAGCAGTCTTCCTCTTACAACTAATGAAAAACTGTTTTTT. It translates to CASSLPLTTNEKLFF.

The chain carries TRBV4-3 and TRBJ1-6, with D unclear. The CDR3 is made up of 14 amino acids. V lost 1 base and J 7 bases, leaving 8 bases between the germline ends. Per germline, CDR1 LGHNA and CDR2 YSLEER. This CDR3 is CASSQALRNSPLHF. CDR3 coding DNA: TGCGCCAGCAGCCAAGCCCTCCGGAATTCACCCCTCCACTTT.

The chain carries TRBV18 and TRBJ1-2; TRBD1 matches at 7 bases. V was pared by 4 bases and J by 8 bases, with 10 bases of the junction left unmatched. Germline CDR1 KGHSH, CDR2 LQKENI. This CDR3 has 14 amino acids. This CDR3 reads CASSQRGQIWGYTF. CDR3 in DNA: TGTGCCAGCTCACAAAGGGGGCAAATCTGGGGCTACACCTTC.

This sequence joins TRBV18 and TRBJ2-1; no firm D call. The CDR3 is 14 amino acids. Trimming cost V 1 base and J 3 bases, with 7 bases left between them. CDR1 is KGHSH and CDR2 is LQKENI in the germline V gene. CDR3 amino acids: CASSPLPYYNEQFF. The CDR3 DNA sequence: TGTGCCAGCTCACCACTCCCTTACTACAATGAGCAGTTCTTC.

The genes are TRBV19 and TRBJ2-6; the D gene is possibly TRBD1 (7 bases). The CDR3 spans 18 residues. V was cut by 3 bases and J by 3 bases, with 18 bases left in between. CDR1 is LNHDA and CDR2 is SQIVND in the germline V gene (reference sequence). The CDR3 region is CASSMGGDRESGANVLTF. In DNA form, the CDR3 reads TGTGCCAGTAGTATGGGGGGCGACAGGGAGAGTGGGGCCAACGTCCTGACTTTC.

The chain joins TRBV28 to TRBJ2-2; D remains ambiguous. Germline V gene lookup returns CDR1 MDHEN and CDR2 SYDVKM. V lost 5 bases to trimming and J lost 8 bases, with 9 bases between them. This CDR3 has 12 amino acids. CDR3 DNA: TGTGCCAGCAGTCTCACTCCAGGGGAGCTGTTTTTT. Protein: CASSLTPGELFF.

The rearrangement uses TRBV5-6 and TRBJ2-3, with no clear D. This CDR3 is built from 16 residues. Deletions cut 1 base from V and 0 bases from J, with 12 bases between. Germline V CDR1 and CDR2: SGHDT, YYEEEE. CDR3 DNA: TGTGCCAGCAGCTTGACTCACCCGGGTAGCACAGATACGCAGTATTTT. It encodes CASSLTHPGSTDTQYF.

This sequence joins TRBV19 and TRBJ2-3; 9 bases map to TRBD2. V shed 6 bases, J shed 4 bases, and the junction held 2 bases outside the gene matches. Germline lookup yields CDR1 LNHDA and CDR2 SQIVND (reference sequence). The CDR3 length is 13 residues. CDR3: CASRGLAADTQYF. The CDR3 DNA reads TGTGCCAGTAGGGGACTAGCAGCAGATACGCAGTATTTT.

The rearrangement uses TRBV5-1 and TRBJ2-5; D gene unclear. The CDR3 extends over 15 amino acids. V was clipped by 0 bases and J by 4 bases, with 13 bases between them. The germline V gene has CDR1 SGHRS and CDR2 YFSETQ. In DNA, the CDR3 is TGCGCCAGCAGCTTGGAAGCCCGCGCCCTAGAGACCCAGTACTTC. Its translation: CASSLEARALETQYF.

The V gene is TRBV29-1, the J gene TRBJ2-7; 9 nucleotides match TRBD1. There are 13 residues in the CDR3. V lost 6 bases to trimming and J lost 0 bases; unmatched junction nucleotides: 3. Germline CDR1 reads SQVTM; CDR2 reads ANQGSEA. CDR3 sequence: CSVGQGNSYEQYF. The CDR3 nucleotides are TGCAGCGTAGGACAGGGGAACTCCTACGAGCAGTACTTC.

J is TRBJ2-3 and V is TRBV9; D possibly matches TRBD1 or TRBD2 (6 bases each). Germline CDR1 SGDLS, CDR2 YYNGEE. V gave up 3 bases and J gave up 2 bases, with 22 bases separating them. The CDR3 is 18 residues long. In DNA, the CDR3 is TGTGCCAGCAGCGGTCAAGGCCTGGGGGGCGCCTCCACAGATACGCAGTATTTT. This sequence encodes CASSGQGLGGASTDTQYF.

The chain has TRBV7-2 and TRBJ2-5; 10 nucleotides align to TRBD2. Trimming at V came to 2 bases and at J to 2 bases, leaving 5 bases not matched to a gene. The CDR3 covers 16 residues. Per the germline V gene, CDR1 is SGHTA and CDR2 is FQGNSA. CDR3 protein: CASSLWSSGGQETQYF. CDR3 nucleotide sequence: TGTGCCAGCAGCTTATGGTCTAGCGGGGGACAAGAGACCCAGTACTTC.

The chain is built from TRBV20-1 and TRBJ2-1; no definite D call. CDR3 size: 10 residues. V gave up 3 bases and J gave up 10 bases, with 7 bases separating them. CDR1 and CDR2 from the germline V gene are DFQATT and SNEGSKA (reference sequence). In nucleotides, the CDR3 is TGCAGTGCTAGGGGCCAGGAGCAGTTCTTC. It translates to CSARGQEQFF.

The V and J genes are TRBV18 and TRBJ1-3; D call uncertain. Per germline, CDR1 KGHSH and CDR2 LQKENI. Trimming removed 4 bases at V and 1 base at J, with 5 bases between. The CDR3 is made up of 13 amino acids. CDR3: CASSQLSGNTIYF. CDR3 nucleotides: TGTGCCAGCTCACAGCTTTCTGGAAACACCATATATTTT.

This chain links TRBV19 with TRBJ2-5, with D perhaps TRBD2 (7 bases). The germline V gene has CDR1 LNHDA and CDR2 SQIVND (reference sequence). V was clipped by 5 bases and J by 5 bases, with 18 bases between them. This CDR3 is built from 15 residues. The DNA of the CDR3 is TGTGCCAGTAGTCGGGGGGCAGGGTATATGGAGACCCAGTACTTC. Its translation: CASSRGAGYMETQYF.

The rearrangement joins TRBV4-1 to TRBJ1-1; TRBD1 might be the D (5 bases). CDR1 and CDR2 (germline): MGHRA, YSYEKL. The ends were cut back, 7 bases at V and 4 bases at J, with 16 bases in the middle. The CDR3 has 14 amino acids. The CDR3 region has the DNA TGCGCCAGCAATAGGTGGGACGGGAGCACTGAAGCTTTCTTT. Its translation: CASNRWDGSTEAFF.

The rearrangement uses TRBV5-1 and TRBJ2-3; 13 positions agree with TRBD2. V lost 2 bases, J lost 2 bases, and 5 bases stayed unmatched. The CDR3 loop spans 17 amino acids. From germline, CDR1 is SGHRS and CDR2 YFSETQ. The DNA for the CDR3 is TGCGCCAGCAGCTTACTAGCGGGAGGGCCTTCCACAGATACGCAGTATTTT. This sequence encodes CASSLLAGGPSTDTQYF.

This clone was seen once. The chain combines TRBV7-8 with TRBJ2-7, with 8 nucleotides matching TRBD1. The CDR3 runs 16 residues. The germline V gene encodes CDR1 SGHVS and CDR2 FQNEAQ. The J segment lost 4 bases and the V segment lost 5 bases, leaving 13 bases of the junction unmatched. DNA of the CDR3: TGTGCCAGCAGCAAACACGGACAGGGTAATTCTTACGAGCAGTACTTC. Protein sequence: CASSKHGQGNSYEQYF.